The clone carrying this T cell receptor (beta chain) was detected ten times or more. What it binds is not known. The germline gives CDR1 SNHLY, CDR2 FYNNEI. Trimming pared 2 bases from V and 3 bases from J, leaving 5 bases between. This CDR3 is 12 amino acids long. These data originate in a study of blood T cells in healthy people across ages. General study results and limits: Age advanced and TCR beta diversity per million T cells fell, roughly linearly.

Then a second PCR, running roughly 7 to 11 cycles, was carried out with a sample-barcoded 5' primer and a J-beta primer mix. TCRdb recomputed calls from the 5' RACE reads with MiXCR, one row per CDR3 protein. The table records approximately 690,000 distinct CDR3 sequences, around 41% of them present only once. Healthy individuals of Caucasian origin from Russia, aged roughly 6 to 100, served as donors. Specimen: blood. The sequence came from a man aged 80 or over in good health. The V gene is TRBV2, the J gene TRBJ2-7; no reliable D call. CDR3 amino acids: CASSESSYEQYF. The DNA of the CDR3 is TGTGCCAGCAGTGAATCGAGCTACGAGCAGTACTTC. Together with reference TRBV2 and TRBJ2-7, the CDR3 gives the full variable domain: EPEVTQTPSHQVTQMGQEVILRCVPISNHLYFYWYRQILGQKVEFLVSFYNNEISEKSEIFDDQFSVERPDGSNFTLKIRSTKLEDSAMYFCASSESSYEQYFGPGTRLTVT.